A selection of T cell receptor beta chains follows, all from one sample in a study of T-cell memory formation after mild COVID-19. MiXCR, run by TCRdb on the 5' RACE reads, gives a single entry per CDR3 protein. The table lists approximately 270,000 distinct CDR3 sequences, roughly 17% of them singletons, with about 23% in the top ten. The sample was PBMCs or a T cell subset sorted from them (not recorded which). These receptors were collected from a man between 18 and 35 years old who had mild COVID-19 (a few samples of this study predate the infection). Cell type and time point are not known. Each CDR3 is given with its conserved first and last residue. A D gene is named only where the DNA matches it firmly. Size values are once, few and many counts, or a class for expanded clones, and some rows have none.

length	size	J	D	V	CDR3	DNA
13	many	TRBJ2-5	NA	TRBV7-2	CASSLGTGETQYF	TGTGCCAGCAGCTTAGGGACTGGGGAGACCCAGTACTTC
15	few	TRBJ2-3	NA	TRBV27	CASAEGGYYTDTQYF	TGTGCCAGCGCTGAGGGGGGTTATTACACAGATACGCAGTATTTT
21	few	TRBJ2-3	TRBD2	TRBV6-6	CASRRFFPGRRVGGGVDTQYF	TGTGCCAGCAGGCGATTTTTTCCGGGACGCAGGGTTGGCGGGGGTGTAGATACGCAGTATTTT
15	few	TRBJ2-3	NA	TRBV7-2	CASSLARGPTDTQYF	TGTGCCAGCAGCTTAGCGCGCGGACCCACAGATACGCAGTATTTT
17	NA	TRBJ2-2	TRBD2	TRBV5-1	CASSRTSGGAATGELFF	TGCGCCAGCAGCAGGACTAGCGGGGGGGCCGCAACCGGGGAGCTGTTTTTT
13	few	TRBJ2-2	NA	TRBV19	CASSMGVTGELFF	TGTGCCAGTAGTATGGGCGTAACCGGGGAGCTGTTTTTT
15	many	TRBJ2-5	NA	TRBV4-3	CASSQDRYGQETQYF	TGCGCCAGCAGCCAAGATCGGTACGGACAAGAGACCCAGTACTTC
13	NA	TRBJ1-1	NA	TRBV6-5	CASSSLLGTEAFF	TGTGCCAGCAGTTCCCTTCTAGGCACTGAAGCTTTCTTT
14	few	TRBJ2-5	NA	TRBV9	CASSVGVGGETQYF	TGTGCCAGCAGCGTAGGGGTAGGGGGAGAGACCCAGTACTTC
15	NA	TRBJ2-3	TRBD2	TRBV28	CASSPPTSGGTTQYF	TGTGCCAGCAGTCCCCCGACTAGCGGGGGGACTACGCAGTATTTT
16	NA	TRBJ2-1	NA	TRBV3-1	CASSQERGGLYNEQFF	TGTGCCAGCAGCCAAGAAAGGGGGGGCCTCTACAATGAGCAGTTCTTC
17	many	TRBJ2-3	TRBD2	TRBV7-9	CASSRPTAGGMTDTQYF	TGTGCCAGCAGCCGTCCAACCGCGGGGGGCATGACAGATACGCAGTATTTT
14	few	TRBJ2-3	NA	TRBV5-1	CASSFVPSTDTQYF	TGCGCCAGCAGCTTTGTTCCGAGCACAGATACGCAGTATTTT
15	many	TRBJ2-2	TRBD2	TRBV4-3	CASSPGLDGTGELFF	TGCGCCAGCAGCCCGGGACTAGACGGGACCGGGGAGCTGTTTTTT
16	NA	TRBJ1-2	NA	TRBV7-2	CASSLVRDGPNYGYTF	TGTGCCAGCAGCTTAGTACGGGACGGCCCTAACTATGGCTACACCTTC
12	NA	TRBJ2-1	NA	TRBV4-3	CASSHHSGVQFF	TGCGCCAGCAGCCATCACTCCGGGGTGCAGTTCTTC
16	once	TRBJ2-5	TRBD1	TRBV27	CASSPYAGTGTFMQYF	TGTGCCAGCAGCCCGTACGCCGGGACAGGCACCTTCATGCAGTACTTC
12	NA	TRBJ1-5	TRBD1	TRBV5-1	CASSETGGPQHF	TGCGCCAGCAGCGAGACAGGGGGTCCCCAGCATTTT
16	many	TRBJ2-3	TRBD2	TRBV12-3/TRBV12-4	CASSRLAGGHTDTQYF	TGTGCCAGCAGTCGACTAGCGGGGGGGCACACAGATACGCAGTATTTT
13	NA	TRBJ1-5	NA	TRBV6-5	CASSRQPNQPQHF	TGTGCCAGCAGCCGACAGCCGAATCAGCCCCAGCATTTT
15	NA	TRBJ1-3	NA	TRBV18	CASSYTQGSGNTIYF	TGTGCCAGCTCTTATACACAGGGTTCTGGAAACACCATATATTTT
14	few	TRBJ1-2	NA	TRBV7-8	CASSLRDVNYGYTF	TGTGCCAGCAGCTTACGGGACGTTAACTATGGCTACACCTTC
17	NA	TRBJ2-3	NA	TRBV24-1	CATSDLQRGGNTDTQYF	TGTGCCACCAGTGATTTGCAACGTGGGGGAAACACAGATACGCAGTATTTT
15	NA	TRBJ1-6	NA	TRBV4-3	CASSQELGVGSPLHF	TGCGCCAGCAGCCAAGAATTAGGGGTTGGGTCACCCCTCCACTTT
13	NA	TRBJ1-2	NA	TRBV6-5	CASSYGRGYGYTF	TGTGCCAGCAGTTACGGCAGAGGCTATGGCTACACCTTC
17	NA	TRBJ2-7	NA	TRBV2	CASSYSTAGRSVYEQYF	TGTGCCAGCAGTTACTCGACTGCAGGCAGATCGGTCTACGAGCAGTACTTC
13	NA	TRBJ1-1	NA	TRBV14	CASSQAYGSEAFF	TGTGCCAGCAGCCAAGCCTACGGGTCTGAAGCTTTCTTT
16	NA	TRBJ2-1	TRBD1	TRBV11-3	CASSLGGQGTYNEQFF	TGTGCCAGCAGCTTAGGGGGACAGGGGACCTACAATGAGCAGTTCTTC
16	NA	TRBJ2-1	TRBD2	TRBV7-9	CASSNLAGGQYNEQFF	TGTGCCAGCAGCAATCTAGCGGGGGGTCAATACAATGAGCAGTTCTTC
15	NA	TRBJ2-1	NA	TRBV9	CASSLSTSSYNEQFF	TGTGCCAGCAGCTTATCTACTAGCTCCTACAATGAGCAGTTCTTC
13	NA	TRBJ2-1	NA	TRBV11-3	CASSLSRRDEQFF	TGTGCCAGCAGCTTATCCCGGAGGGATGAGCAGTTCTTC
18	NA	TRBJ2-1	TRBD1	TRBV29-1	CSVPTRDSRGVTYNEQFF	TGCAGCGTCCCGACCCGGGACAGCCGAGGAGTAACCTACAATGAGCAGTTCTTC
15	few	TRBJ2-3	NA	TRBV7-2	CASSPQFGSTDTQYF	TGTGCCAGCAGCCCACAGTTCGGGAGCACAGATACGCAGTATTTT
15	few	TRBJ2-7	NA	TRBV11-2	CASSLGSDRVYEQYF	TGTGCCAGCAGCTTAGGTTCAGACAGAGTCTACGAGCAGTACTTC
14	few	TRBJ2-7	TRBD2	TRBV11-2	CASSRTSGSYEQYF	TGTGCCAGCAGCCGCACTAGCGGCTCCTACGAGCAGTACTTC
16	many	TRBJ2-3	TRBD1	TRBV4-2	CASSRYRGLGTDTQYF	TGTGCCAGCAGCCGATACAGGGGGCTTGGCACAGATACGCAGTATTTT
13	NA	TRBJ1-2	NA	TRBV20-1	CSATDSSNYGYTF	TGCAGTGCCACCGACAGCTCTAACTATGGCTACACCTTC
12	medium-sized	TRBJ1-2	NA	TRBV6-1	CASREGGHGYTF	TGTGCCAGCAGAGAGGGGGGACATGGCTACACCTTC
16	NA	TRBJ2-5	NA	TRBV5-4	CASTSPDGRAQETQYF	TGTGCCAGCACCTCCCCCGACGGTAGGGCTCAAGAGACCCAGTACTTC
16	NA	TRBJ2-2	NA	TRBV4-2	CASSQDREGGTGELFF	TGTGCCAGCAGCCAAGATCGAGAAGGGGGCACCGGGGAGCTGTTTTTT
15	NA	TRBJ2-2	TRBD1	TRBV19	CASTTDRDNTGELFF	TGTGCCAGTACCACAGACAGGGATAACACCGGGGAGCTGTTTTTT
15	once	TRBJ1-2	NA	TRBV6-5	CASSYSNPGVYGYTF	TGTGCCAGCAGTTACTCGAATCCAGGGGTCTATGGCTACACCTTC
13	few	TRBJ2-5	NA	TRBV18	CASSPWVRATQYF	TGTGCCAGCTCACCATGGGTCAGGGCGACCCAGTACTTC
14	few	TRBJ1-6	NA	TRBV12-3/TRBV12-4	CASRDTGTNSPLHF	TGTGCCAGCAGAGATACAGGGACCAATTCACCCCTCCACTTT
17	NA	TRBJ2-7	TRBD1	TRBV7-8	CASSLRPHRGANYEQYF	TGTGCCAGCAGCTTAAGACCCCACAGGGGCGCCAACTACGAGCAGTACTTC
14	few	TRBJ1-2	TRBD1	TRBV20-1	CSARERTGGHGYTF	TGCAGTGCTAGAGAACGGACAGGGGGTCATGGCTACACCTTC
15	many	TRBJ2-2	NA	TRBV7-2	CASSSSYGGTGELFF	TGTGCCAGCAGCAGTTCGTATGGGGGGACCGGGGAGCTGTTTTTT
19	NA	TRBJ2-3	TRBD1	TRBV12-3/TRBV12-4	CASSSGTGGGQSSTDTQYF	TGTGCCAGCAGTTCCGGGACAGGGGGCGGACAATCTAGCACAGATACGCAGTATTTT
15	many	TRBJ1-1	NA	TRBV9	CASSVEGELNTEAFF	TGTGCCAGCAGCGTAGAAGGAGAACTGAACACTGAAGCTTTCTTT
16	NA	TRBJ1-2	TRBD1	TRBV7-6	CASSPLGTVPNYGYTF	TGTGCCAGCAGTCCATTGGGGACAGTCCCTAACTATGGCTACACCTTC
14	NA	TRBJ1-2	NA	TRBV5-1	CASSLDRENYGYTF	TGCGCCAGCAGCTTGGATCGGGAAAACTATGGCTACACCTTC
12	few	TRBJ1-3	NA	TRBV20-1	CSARSTGNTIYF	TGCAGTGCTAGAAGTACCGGAAACACCATATATTTT